This T cell receptor beta chain was observed in a study of somatic mutations in cytotoxic T cells in rheumatoid arthritis. Method: immunoSEQ multiplex PCR; TCRdb's copy keeps in-frame clones and lacks some. Altogether some 10,000 clones are present, around 82% being singletons, with the ten largest covering around 20%. The trim removed 0 bases at V and 8 bases at J, leaving 10 bases unmatched. CDR1 is GTSNPN, CDR2 SVGIG, per germline (reference sequence). This CDR3 has 15 residues. This sequence joins TRBV30 and TRBJ1-2; TRBD1 agrees at 9 bases. The TCR was taken from a woman in her forties or fifties in good health. Sequencing was performed on CD8+ T cells sorted from blood. The CDR3 protein is CAWSVPTGGQKGYTF. The CDR3 bases are TGTGCCTGGAGTGTACCGACAGGGGGGCAGAAGGGCTACACCTTC.